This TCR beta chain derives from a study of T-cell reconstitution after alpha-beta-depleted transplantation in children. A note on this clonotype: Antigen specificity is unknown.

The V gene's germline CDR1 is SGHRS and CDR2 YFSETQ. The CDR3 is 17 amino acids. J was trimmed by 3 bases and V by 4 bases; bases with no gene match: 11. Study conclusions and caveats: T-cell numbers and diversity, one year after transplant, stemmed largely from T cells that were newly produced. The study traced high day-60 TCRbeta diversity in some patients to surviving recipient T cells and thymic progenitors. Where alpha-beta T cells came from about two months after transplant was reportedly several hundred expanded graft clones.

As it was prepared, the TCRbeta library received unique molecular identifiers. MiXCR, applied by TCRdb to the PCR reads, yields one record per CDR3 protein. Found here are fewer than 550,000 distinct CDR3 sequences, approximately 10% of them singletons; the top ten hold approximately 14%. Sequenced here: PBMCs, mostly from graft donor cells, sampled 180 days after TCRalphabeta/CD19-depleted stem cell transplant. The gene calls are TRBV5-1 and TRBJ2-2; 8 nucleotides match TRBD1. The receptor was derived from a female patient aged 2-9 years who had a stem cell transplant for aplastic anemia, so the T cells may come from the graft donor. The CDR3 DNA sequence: TGCGCCAGCAGCCTGATGCTGGACAGGGAGGACACCGGGGAGCTGTTTTTT. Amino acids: CASSLMLDREDTGELFF.